One sample yielded the 5 T cell receptor beta chains listed below, sequenced in a study of CD8 T cells in Susac syndrome. The authors reverse transcribed about 0.45 to 1 ug RNA with random hexamers. In TCRdb, the immunoSEQ multiplex PCR reads were re-called with MiXCR into one record per CDR3 protein. The table has around 150,000 distinct CDR3 sequences, about 94% seen once. Sequenced: CD4+ T cells from PBMCs. Source of these receptors: a human donor in good health.

The chain links TRBV12-3 or TRBV12-4 to TRBJ1-5; TRBD1 aligns across 7 bases. The CDR3 contains 15 residues. Trimming at V came to 6 bases and at J to 0 bases, leaving 5 bases not matched to a gene. The CDR3 sequence is CASSPGTVSNQPQHF. The CDR3 DNA reads TGTGCCAGCAGCCCCGGGACAGTTAGCAATCAGCCCCAGCATTTT.

The table lists this clonotype with a count of one. The chain links TRBV6-6 to TRBJ1-1; D is unresolved. Germline CDR1 MNHNY, CDR2 SVGAGI (reference sequence). This CDR3 is 11 amino acids long. Trimming removed 2 bases at V and 7 bases at J, with 5 bases between. The CDR3, as DNA: TGTGCCAGCAGTTACGATTTTGAAGCTTTCTTT. The encoded protein is CASSYDFEAFF.

The chain has TRBV4-1 and TRBJ1-4; D uncertain. Trimming removed 7 bases from V and 7 bases from J, with 19 bases in between. Per germline, CDR1 MGHRA and CDR2 YSYEKL. The CDR3 length is 15 residues. As DNA, the CDR3 is TGCGCCAGCAAGATCGCCGGGAGACCTCTTGAAAAACTGTTTTTT. Its translation: CASKIAGRPLEKLFF.

This chain joins TRBV15 and TRBJ1-4; TRBD1 is a possible D gene (6 bases). Per germline, CDR1 LNHNV and CDR2 YYDKDF (reference sequence). This CDR3 comprises 14 residues. V shed 1 base and J shed 6 bases, with 9 bases lying between them. CDR3 bases: TGTGCCACCAGCAGAGGACAGGATTATGAAAAACTGTTTTTT. Translated: CATSRGQDYEKLFF.

The chain combines TRBV3-1 with TRBJ2-3, with 8 bases fitting TRBD2. The CDR3 has 15 residues. V gave up 6 bases and J gave up 4 bases; unmatched junction bases: 9. Per germline, CDR1 LGHDT and CDR2 YNNKEL (reference sequence). The chain's CDR3 is CASSSRGGESDTQYF. The CDR3 coding sequence is TGTGCCAGCAGTTCCCGGGGGGGAGAATCAGATACGCAGTATTTT.